The source of this T cell receptor beta chain is a study of blood T cells in healthy people across ages. CDR1 and CDR2 from the germline V gene are LGHNA and YSLEER. The CDR3 is 17 amino acids. Trimming pared 0 bases from V and 4 bases from J, leaving 15 bases between. Using a J-beta primer mix together with a sample-barcoded 5' primer, a second PCR was run for about 6 to 11 cycles. Researchers report that each sample yielded at least 3 million CDR3-containing paired-end reads. TCRdb redid the calling of the 5' RACE reads with MiXCR, one entry per CDR3 protein. Among about 680,000 distinct CDR3 sequences listed, about half were seen once.

The chain carries TRBV4-3 and TRBJ2-2, with unresolved D. Source material: blood. The origin of this receptor is a woman between 55 and 75 years old in good health. The CDR3 coding sequence is TGCGCCAGCAGCCAAGAATCGTGGGGATCGGGCACCGGGGAGCTGTTTTTT. Residues: CASSQESWGSGTGELFF.